This T cell receptor beta chain appears in the sequencing data of a study of T cell changes during pregnancy in multiple sclerosis. Measured with immunoSEQ multiplex PCR; TCRdb has only the in-frame clones, and not every one. The top ten clones hold roughly 4.5% of a sample with roughly 89,000 clones, about 93% of them seen once. The germline V gene has CDR1 LNHDA and CDR2 SQIVND (reference sequence). With V trimmed by 5 bases and J by 1 base, 2 bases remained unmatched. The CDR3 is 13 residues long. This sample comprised peripheral blood, obtained in the first trimester of pregnancy. The chain couples TRBV19 to TRBJ2-7; 7 positions agree with TRBD1. The TCR comes from a female donor with multiple sclerosis, enrolled in a pregnancy study. Here the CDR3 DNA reads TGTGCCAGTAGTCGGGACAGATCCTACGAGCAGTACTTC. Amino acids: CASSRDRSYEQYF.